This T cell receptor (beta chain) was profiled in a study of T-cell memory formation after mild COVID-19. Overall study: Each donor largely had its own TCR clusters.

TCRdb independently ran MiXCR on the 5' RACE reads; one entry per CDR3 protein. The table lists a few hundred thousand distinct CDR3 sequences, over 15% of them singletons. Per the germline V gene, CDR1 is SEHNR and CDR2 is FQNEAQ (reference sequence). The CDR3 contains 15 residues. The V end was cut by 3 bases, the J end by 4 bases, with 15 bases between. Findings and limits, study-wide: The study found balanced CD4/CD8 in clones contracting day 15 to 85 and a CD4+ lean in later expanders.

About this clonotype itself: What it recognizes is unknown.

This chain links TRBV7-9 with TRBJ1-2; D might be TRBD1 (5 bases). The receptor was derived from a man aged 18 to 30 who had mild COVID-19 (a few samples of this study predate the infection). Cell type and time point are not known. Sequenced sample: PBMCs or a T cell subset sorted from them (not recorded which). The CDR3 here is CASSFAGTDPYGYTF. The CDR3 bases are TGTGCCAGCAGCTTTGCCGGGACGGACCCCTATGGCTACACCTTC.